This T cell receptor beta chain was identified in a study of identical twins. Study conclusions and caveats: Within twin pairs, the out-of-frame alpha sequences they shared showed excess low generation probability.

Template switching added a universal primer binding site, and final cDNA carried unique molecular identifiers. TCRdb re-called the 5' RACE reads with MiXCR, one entry per CDR3 protein. The sample includes approximately 470,000 distinct CDR3 sequences, about 14% of them seen just once. Germline V gene data show CDR1 as DFQATT and CDR2 as SNEGSKA (reference sequence). Between the trimmed V and J ends, which lost 1 base and 0 bases, there was a span of 13 bases. CDR3 length: 16 residues. This clonotype was seen a few times. Its antigen is unidentified. The sample also formed part of further work on yellow fever vaccine responses in identical twins.

The chain has TRBV20-1 and TRBJ2-1; D is undetermined. Sequencing was carried out using CD4+ T cells sorted from blood. The sequence came from a woman aged 18-29 years in good health. The CDR3 loop is CSARGRFLSSYNEQFF. The CDR3, as DNA: TGCAGTGCTAGAGGTAGATTTCTGAGCTCCTACAATGAGCAGTTCTTC.